A selection of T cell receptor beta chains follows, all from one sample in a study of cytomegalovirus exposure and HLA in healthy donors. The assay was immunoSEQ multiplex PCR, and TCRdb's table has in-frame clones only and misses some. The sample has approximately 210,000 clones, roughly 88% seen once. The specimen was PBMCs. The receptors were sampled from a young woman in good health and CMV-seronegative. Each CDR3 is given with its conserved first and last residue. The D gene is left open where the match is weak. Part of the rows lack a size; the others show once, few, many or a class for expanded clones.

j_call v_call d_call clone_size cdr3_aa cdr3_nt
TRBJ2-3 TRBV11-3 . . CASSPSFLSPTDTQYF TGTGCCAGCAGCCCGAGCTTCTTGTCGCCCACAGATACGCAGTATTTT
TRBJ1-6 TRBV2 TRBD1 . CASSLPGQGNSPLHF TGTGCCAGCAGTTTACCGGGACAGGGTAATTCACCCCTCCACTTT
TRBJ1-5 TRBV18 TRBD1 . CASSPPGQGTNQPQHF TGTGCCAGCTCACCACCGGGACAGGGGACGAATCAGCCCCAGCATTTT
TRBJ2-7 TRBV7-2 TRBD1 . CASSRDRGREQYF TGTGCCAGCAGCCGGGACAGGGGTCGCGAGCAGTACTTC
TRBJ2-5 TRBV29-1 TRBD1 . CSVATGSMETQYF TGCAGCGTTGCGACAGGGTCTATGGAGACCCAGTACTTC
TRBJ1-5 TRBV12-5 . . CASVLAASHGTRNQPQHF TGTGCTAGTGTCTTAGCAGCGTCTCACGGGACACGAAATCAGCCCCAGCATTTT
TRBJ2-5 TRBV7-3 TRBD2 . CASSSRGLAGGQETQYF TGTGCCAGCAGCTCCCGTGGGCTAGCGGGGGGCCAAGAGACCCAGTACTTC
TRBJ1-4 TRBV29-1 TRBD1 once CSAVGQGGGATNEKLFF TGCAGCGCCGTCGGACAGGGCGGTGGGGCAACTAATGAAAAACTGTTTTTT
TRBJ1-2 TRBV6-1 TRBD1 once CASSLDRGNYGYTF TGTGCCAGCAGCCTAGACAGGGGTAACTATGGCTACACCTTC
TRBJ2-7 TRBV11-2 . few CASSLQTGSPYEQYF TGTGCCAGCAGCTTACAAACGGGTTCTCCCTACGAGCAGTACTTC
TRBJ1-2 TRBV28 . . CASSDRSNYGYTF TGTGCCAGCAGTGACAGGTCTAACTATGGCTACACCTTC
TRBJ1-1 TRBV13 . . CASRSGPGRTEAFF TGTGCCAGCAGATCGGGCCCCGGGAGAACTGAAGCTTTCTTT
TRBJ2-2 TRBV7-9 . . CASSLAPTGRAHGELFF TGTGCCAGCAGCTTAGCCCCGACAGGACGAGCCCACGGGGAGCTGTTTTTT
TRBJ2-7 TRBV18 TRBD1 . CASSMRQGQDEQYF TGTGCCAGCTCAATGAGACAGGGGCAGGACGAGCAGTACTTC
TRBJ2-7 TRBV7-2 TRBD2 . CASSLTGGPQQYF TGTGCCAGCAGCTTAACGGGAGGGCCCCAGCAGTACTTC